This entry features one TCR beta chain sequence. This specimen comes from a study of radiotherapy plus CTLA-4 blockade in lung cancer. Whole-study context: Objective response rate was about 20%; disease control rate, about 28%.

Clones were read by immunoSEQ multiplex PCR, and TCRdb kept only the in-frame ones, dropping some. This table has about 40,000 clones, approximately 68% appearing once. Germline V lookup: CDR1 SGHNT, CDR2 YENEEA. J lost 3 bases, V lost 5 bases, and 16 bases had no gene match. This CDR3 spans 18 amino acids. This sequence was found in a human donor with non-small cell lung cancer who had stable disease on radiotherapy plus ipilimumab. This rearrangement joins TRBV11-3 to TRBJ1-2; 9 nucleotides line up with TRBD1. The sample here was peripheral blood, taken from a patient treated with radiotherapy plus ipilimumab. CDR3 bases: TGTGCCAGCAGCGGTAGTCCGGGACAGGGCGTTGGAGACTATGGCTACACCTTC. This gives the protein CASSGSPGQGVGDYGYTF.